The rows below give T cell receptor beta chains drawn from one sample of a study of cytomegalovirus exposure and HLA in healthy donors. Sequencing was performed with immunoSEQ multiplex PCR; in TCRdb, only in-frame clones are kept and a portion is missing. There are about 150,000 clones in the sample; more than 65% occur only once, and around 6.1% lies in the top ten. Sequencing input: PBMCs. The receptor set was obtained from a young man in good health and CMV-seropositive. Both conserved end residues are part of each CDR3. The order of the fields is V gene, D gene, J gene, clone size, CDR3 protein, CDR3 DNA. D genes are given only for firm matches. Clone size is shown for a subset of rows, as once, few, many or a class of expanded clone.

TRBV5-4	TRBD2	TRBJ2-1	NA	CASSSGLGDYNEQFF	TGTGCCAGCAGCTCGGGACTAGGGGACTACAATGAGCAGTTCTTC
TRBV7-9	NA	TRBJ2-7	NA	CSSSLGTGKFYEQYF	TGTTCCAGCAGCTTAGGCACAGGGAAATTCTACGAGCAGTACTTC
TRBV2	TRBD1	TRBJ2-7	NA	CASRDGQAYEQYF	TGTGCCAGCAGGGACGGACAGGCGTACGAGCAGTACTTC
TRBV5-1	NA	TRBJ1-3	few	CASSLGTTGNTIYF	TGCGCCAGCAGCTTAGGGACAACTGGAAACACCATATATTTT
TRBV19	NA	TRBJ1-2	once	CASSKAGDHYGYTF	TGTGCCAGTAGTAAGGCAGGGGATCACTATGGCTACACCTTC
TRBV27	NA	TRBJ1-6	NA	CASSLSGAAISPLHF	TGTGCCAGCAGTTTATCAGGCGCGGCCATCTCACCCCTCCACTTT
TRBV6-5	TRBD1	TRBJ1-2	few	CASRSDRGRGYTF	TGTGCCAGCAGATCGGACAGGGGACGAGGCTACACCTTC
TRBV19	TRBD2	TRBJ2-1	NA	CASSIRGGETSGRNEQFF	TGTGCCAGTAGTATTAGGGGGGGTGAGACTAGCGGGAGAAATGAGCAGTTCTTC
TRBV5-4	TRBD1	TRBJ2-5	NA	CASSSGQHQETQYF	TGTGCCAGCAGCTCGGGACAGCACCAAGAGACCCAGTACTTC
TRBV21-1	NA	TRBJ2-5	few	CASSKGLAANQETQYF	TGTGCCAGCAGCAAAGGCCTAGCGGCGAATCAAGAGACCCAGTACTTC
TRBV19	TRBD1	TRBJ1-5	once	CASSTTTGTGTFQPQHF	TGTGCCAGTAGTACTACCACCGGGACAGGGACCTTTCAGCCCCAGCATTTT
TRBV7-2	TRBD1	TRBJ1-5	NA	CASSLGGDRDNQPQHF	TGTGCCAGCAGCTTAGGAGGTGACAGGGACAATCAGCCCCAGCATTTT
TRBV27	NA	TRBJ2-3	NA	CASSSAPGEMTDTQYF	TGTGCCAGCAGTTCGGCCCCGGGAGAAATGACAGATACGCAGTATTTT
TRBV7-9	NA	TRBJ2-2	NA	CASGLSKTGELFF	TGTGCCAGCGGACTCTCCAAAACCGGGGAGCTGTTTTTT
TRBV7-2	TRBD2	TRBJ2-1	NA	CASTRRGTSGNNEQFF	TGTGCCAGCACCCGACGCGGTACTAGCGGGAACAATGAGCAGTTCTTC
TRBV18	TRBD2	TRBJ2-1	NA	CASSHGGTSNEQFF	TGTGCCAGCTCACATGGCGGGACTAGTAATGAGCAGTTCTTC
TRBV7-9	TRBD2	TRBJ2-3	NA	CSSSLLVRTSMDTQYF	TGTTCCAGCAGCTTACTCGTCCGGACTAGCATGGATACGCAGTATTTT
TRBV4-2	NA	TRBJ1-3	NA	CASSQGSAGSGNTIYF	TGTGCCAGCAGCCAAGGATCGGCAGGCTCTGGAAACACCATATATTTT
TRBV6-6	TRBD1	TRBJ1-4	NA	CASKDRGRANEKLFF	TGTGCCAGCAAAGACAGGGGCAGGGCTAATGAAAAACTGTTTTTT
TRBV27	NA	TRBJ2-3	NA	CASSVADTSTDTQYF	TGTGCCAGCAGTGTAGCAGATACTAGCACAGATACGCAGTATTTT
TRBV18	TRBD2	TRBJ2-7	NA	CASSPERGRAEQYF	TGTGCCAGCTCACCGGAGCGGGGCCGAGCGGAGCAGTACTTC
TRBV11-2	TRBD2	TRBJ2-1	NA	CASSYTTSGRDNEQFF	TGTGCCAGCAGCTACACGACTAGCGGGAGGGATAATGAGCAGTTCTTC
TRBV2	NA	TRBJ2-5	NA	CASNKMIGETQYF	TGTGCCAGCAATAAGATGATCGGAGAGACCCAGTACTTC
TRBV5-4	NA	TRBJ1-1	NA	CASSLGSGGNTEAFF	TGTGCCAGCAGCTTGGGTAGCGGAGGGAACACTGAAGCTTTCTTT
TRBV5-1	TRBD1	TRBJ1-4	NA	CASNRMGQGNEKLFF	TGCGCCAGCAACCGGATGGGACAGGGGAACGAAAAACTGTTTTTT
TRBV2	NA	TRBJ2-2	NA	CASRWTANTGELFF	TGTGCCAGCAGGTGGACAGCGAACACCGGGGAGCTGTTTTTT
TRBV27	TRBD2	TRBJ2-7	few	CASSPMTSGIQEQYF	TGTGCCAGCAGTCCGATGACTAGCGGGATTCAAGAGCAGTACTTC
TRBV6-1	TRBD2	TRBJ2-7	NA	CASQDWTSSVYEQYF	TGTGCCAGCCAAGACTGGACTAGCTCGGTCTACGAGCAGTACTTC
TRBV6-5	NA	TRBJ2-7	NA	CASSYGQHLSYEQYF	TGTGCCAGCAGTTACGGACAGCACCTCTCCTACGAGCAGTACTTC
TRBV9	NA	TRBJ1-6	NA	CASSVGSGSYNSPLHF	TGTGCCAGCAGCGTAGGTTCGGGATCCTATAATTCACCCCTCCACTTT
TRBV28	NA	TRBJ2-7	NA	CASSFPGQSSYEQYF	TGTGCCAGCAGTTTCCCGGGACAATCCTCCTACGAGCAGTACTTC
TRBV5-6	NA	TRBJ1-3	NA	CASSEVDASGNTIYF	TGTGCCAGCAGCGAGGTCGATGCCTCTGGAAACACCATATATTTT
TRBV18	NA	TRBJ2-5	NA	CASSPPGSQETQYF	TGTGCCAGCTCACCACCTGGGAGCCAAGAGACCCAGTACTTC
TRBV27	NA	TRBJ2-3	once	CASSSPRGGTDTQYF	TGTGCCAGCAGTTCCCCCCGCGGCGGCACAGATACGCAGTATTTT
TRBV27	TRBD1	TRBJ2-7	NA	CASWDRGSSYEQYF	TGTGCCAGCTGGGACAGGGGGAGCTCCTACGAGCAGTACTTC
TRBV28	TRBD2	TRBJ2-7	NA	CASSRGGEQYF	TGTGCCAGCAGTCGCGGGGGCGAGCAGTACTTC
TRBV19	NA	TRBJ2-3	once	CASREASSSDTQYF	TGTGCCAGTAGGGAGGCCAGCAGCTCGGATACGCAGTATTTT
TRBV5-1	TRBD2	TRBJ2-1	NA	CASSLAGLVDEQFF	TGCGCCAGCAGCTTGGCCGGACTAGTCGATGAGCAGTTCTTC
TRBV6-5	TRBD2	TRBJ2-3	few	CASSYVGAGADTQYF	TGTGCCAGCAGTTACGTGGGAGCGGGAGCAGATACGCAGTATTTT
TRBV19	NA	TRBJ1-2	NA	CASRETGGTYGYTF	TGTGCCAGTAGGGAGACAGGTGGGACCTATGGCTACACCTTC
TRBV5-1	TRBD1	TRBJ2-2	NA	CASSRLTGIGGELFF	TGCGCCAGCAGCCGACTGACAGGGATTGGCGGGGAGCTGTTTTTT